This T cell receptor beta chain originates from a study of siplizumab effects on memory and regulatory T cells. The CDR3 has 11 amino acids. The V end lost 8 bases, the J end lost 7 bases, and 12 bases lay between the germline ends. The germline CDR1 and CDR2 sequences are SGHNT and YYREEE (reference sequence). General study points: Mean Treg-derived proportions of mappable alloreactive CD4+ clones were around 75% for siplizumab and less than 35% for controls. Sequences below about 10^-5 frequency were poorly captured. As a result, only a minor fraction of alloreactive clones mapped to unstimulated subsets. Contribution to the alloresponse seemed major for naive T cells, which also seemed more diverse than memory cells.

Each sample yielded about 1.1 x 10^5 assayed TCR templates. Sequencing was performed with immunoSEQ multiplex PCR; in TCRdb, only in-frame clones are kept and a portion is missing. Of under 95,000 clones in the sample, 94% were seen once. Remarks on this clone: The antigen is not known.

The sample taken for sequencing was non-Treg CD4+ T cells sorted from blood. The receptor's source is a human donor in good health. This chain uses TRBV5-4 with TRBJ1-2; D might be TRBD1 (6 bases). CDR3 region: CASRGQGGYTF. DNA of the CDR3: TGTGCCAGTCGGGGGCAAGGTGGCTACACCTTC.